The 32 T cell receptor beta chains presented below share a single source sample, sequenced in a study of Ad26.COV2.S vaccination and SARS-CoV-2 variants. TCRdb's table, derived via immunoSEQ multiplex PCR, lists solely in-frame clones and lacks some. This table has 300,000 to 400,000 clones, around 84% appearing once. Regarding treatment: around 19 received Ad26.COV2.S at low or high dose, single or two shots; roughly five received placebo; per-sample allocation not given. Samples were taken on day 63 after the first vaccine or placebo injection. The starting material was peripheral blood, obtained in a trial of Ad26.COV2.S vaccine versus placebo. The receptors were gathered from a person between 18 and 65 years old who received the Ad26.COV2.S COVID-19 vaccine or a placebo.

This chain uses TRBV9 with TRBJ2-1; a possible D gene is TRBD1 (6 bases). CDR1 SGDLS and CDR2 YYNGEE come from the germline V gene. This CDR3 is 15 amino acids long. The ends were cut back, 6 bases at V and 3 bases at J, with 16 bases in the middle. The CDR3 DNA is TGTGCCAGCAACGCAGGTGGACAGATCTACAATGAGCAGTTCTTC. It codes for CASNAGGQIYNEQFF.

This clone was seen only a few times. J is TRBJ2-7 and V is TRBV7-8; 7 nucleotides align to TRBD1. There are 17 residues in the CDR3. The V gene's germline CDR1 is SGHVS and CDR2 FQNEAQ. The ends lost 5 bases at V and 2 bases at J; junction bases unmatched: 15. The CDR3 protein is CASSAASPGQSAYEQYF. In DNA form, the CDR3 reads TGTGCCAGCAGCGCCGCATCTCCGGGACAGTCTGCCTACGAGCAGTACTTC.

This clone has a count of ten or more. The chain links TRBV6-8 to TRBJ2-3; D is uncertain. Between the trimmed V and J ends, which lost 7 bases and 0 bases, there was a span of 11 bases. CDR3 size: 14 residues. Germline V lookup: CDR1 MNHGY, CDR2 SAAAGT. This chain's CDR3 is CASKALPSTDTQYF. The CDR3, as DNA: TGTGCCAGCAAGGCTCTTCCCAGCACAGATACGCAGTATTTT.

CDR3 in amino acids: CASSYPGTFFLYTEAFF. DNA of the CDR3: TGTGCCAGCAGTTACCCTGGGACCTTTTTTCTTTACACTGAAGCTTTCTTT. V gene TRBV6-2 or TRBV6-3 combines with J gene TRBJ1-1, with D maybe TRBD1 (5 bases). Looked up from germline, CDR1 is MNHEY and CDR2 is SVGEGT. This CDR3 has 17 residues. Deletions cut 2 bases from V and 3 bases from J, with 19 bases between.

V gene TRBV29-1 combines with J gene TRBJ2-7; the D call may be TRBD1 or TRBD2 (5 bases each). V lost 4 bases, J lost 2 bases, and 12 bases lay in between. The CDR3 totals 13 residues. Looked up from germline, CDR1 is SQVTM and CDR2 is ANQGSEA. DNA of the CDR3: TGCAGCGTTGTGGGTCAGGGACCCTACGAGCAGTACTTC. Translating gives CSVVGQGPYEQYF.

The chain couples TRBV5-1 to TRBJ2-3; D tentatively reads TRBD1 or TRBD2 (6 bases each). The V end was cut by 0 bases, the J end by 4 bases, with 9 bases between. CDR3 length equals 14 residues. The germline CDR1 and CDR2 sequences are SGHRS and YFSETQ. The CDR3 bases are TGCGCCAGCAGCTTGGAGGGGGGCTCAGATACGCAGTATTTT. Its translation: CASSLEGGSDTQYF.

This clone was found once. The chain carries TRBV6-5 and TRBJ1-1, with D unclear. Germline lookup yields CDR1 MNHEY and CDR2 SVGAGI. The V end was cut by 0 bases, the J end by 3 bases, with 5 bases between. The CDR3 length is 13 residues. CDR3 in DNA: TGTGCCAGCAGTTACTCCCGGGACACTGAAGCTTTCTTT. Protein: CASSYSRDTEAFF.

There are a few counts of this clone. This chain connects TRBV4-2 to TRBJ1-6; unclear D gene. V was pared by 4 bases and J by 4 bases, with 14 bases between. The CDR3 runs 16 residues. Looked up from germline, CDR1 is LGHNA and CDR2 is YNFKEQ. CDR3 coding DNA: TGTGCCAGCAGCCCCAGCTCGACGAAGTATAATTCACCCCTCCACTTT. This gives the protein CASSPSSTKYNSPLHF.

This chain uses TRBV9 with TRBJ2-7; D not certain. Germline values: CDR1 SGDLS, CDR2 YYNGEE. The CDR3 runs 14 residues. Trimming took 1 base from V and 2 from J, leaving 10 bases between them. The CDR3 is CASSVTYFAYEQYF. The CDR3 DNA sequence: TGTGCCAGCAGCGTAACGTACTTCGCCTACGAGCAGTACTTC.

The CDR3 spells CASSPTGARNTEAFF. The CDR3 region has the DNA TGTGCCAGCAGTCCCACAGGGGCGCGAAACACTGAAGCTTTCTTT. The chain couples TRBV7-2 to TRBJ1-1; TRBD1 agrees at 7 bases. Trimming at V came to 6 bases and at J to 2 bases, leaving 9 bases not matched to a gene. The germline V gene encodes CDR1 SGHTA and CDR2 FQGNSA. CDR3 size: 15 residues.

The CDR3 nucleotides read TGTGCCAGCAGCCAGAGAGGTGGGGATTCACCCCTCCACTTT. Its protein is CASSQRGGDSPLHF. The gene calls are TRBV7-9 and TRBJ1-6, with D uncertain. CDR1 is SEHNR and CDR2 is FQNEAQ in the germline V gene (reference sequence). The V end lost 5 bases, the J end lost 8 bases, and 13 bases lay between the germline ends. The length of the CDR3 is 14 residues.

CDR3 in DNA: TGTGCCAGCTCACCGGGGGGCGCGGTGGAGACCCAGTACTTC. It yields the protein CASSPGGAVETQYF. The genes are TRBV18 and TRBJ2-5; D assignment may be TRBD1 or TRBD2 (6 bases each). This CDR3 contains 14 residues. CDR1 and CDR2 (germline): KGHSH, LQKENI. Trimming shortened V by 3 bases and J by 5 bases, and 13 bases separated the two germline ends.

The V call is TRBV29-1, the J call TRBJ2-3; 12 positions agree with TRBD2. The germline V gene has CDR1 SQVTM and CDR2 ANQGSEA. This CDR3 has 15 residues. Trimming removed 7 bases from V and 3 bases from J; junction bases left unmatched: 8. For the CDR3, the DNA is TGCAGCGCCGAGGGGCTAGCGGGAGGGACAGATACGCAGTATTTT. The encoded protein is CSAEGLAGGTDTQYF.

The sample holds one count of this clone. V gene TRBV27 combines with J gene TRBJ2-7, with D maybe TRBD2 (5 bases). Trimming left V 3 bases short and J 2 bases short, with 14 bases between. Germline lookup yields CDR1 MNHEY and CDR2 SMNVEV (reference sequence). This CDR3 region has 15 residues. The CDR3 protein is CASSLTRVTTYEQYF. The CDR3 DNA reads TGTGCCAGCAGTTTGACGCGGGTAACGACCTACGAGCAGTACTTC.

The V call is TRBV18, the J call TRBJ2-3; either TRBD1 or TRBD2 may fit D (5 bases each). The CDR3 has 16 amino acids. Trimming left V 1 base short and J 3 bases short, with 14 bases between. CDR1 and CDR2 (germline): KGHSH, LQKENI. CDR3 sequence reads: CASSPLRGVGTDTQYF. The CDR3 DNA follows: TGTGCCAGCTCACCACTCCGAGGGGTCGGGACAGATACGCAGTATTTT.

The V and J genes are TRBV2 and TRBJ2-1; 7 bases are shared with TRBD2. This CDR3 is built from 17 residues. Germline CDR1 and CDR2: SNHLY and FYNNEI. V lost 3 bases to trimming and J lost 6 bases; unmatched junction nucleotides: 14. The CDR3 DNA is TGTGCCAGCAGTGATTCTTATGGTCGGGAGCGGGGCAATGAGCAGTTCTTC. It is translated as CASSDSYGRERGNEQFF.

The rearrangement uses TRBV27 and TRBJ1-6; 7 bases are a match to TRBD1. The CDR3 runs to 17 residues. With 3 bases clipped from V and 7 bases from J, the junction kept 12 bases outside the gene matches. Germline CDR1 MNHEY, CDR2 SMNVEV (reference sequence). CDR3 protein: CASSFFSQGVSNSPLHF. The CDR3, as DNA: TGTGCCAGCAGTTTCTTCTCGCAGGGGGTCAGCAATTCACCCCTCCACTTT.

The V and J genes are TRBV7-9 and TRBJ2-2; no reliable D call. V was trimmed by 10 bases and J by 4 bases, leaving 19 bases between them. Germline V gene lookup returns CDR1 SEHNR and CDR2 FQNEAQ (reference sequence). This CDR3 is 15 amino acids long. CDR3 region: CAIPPLKTFTGELFF. CDR3 nucleotides: TGTGCCATCCCCCCCCTAAAAACCTTCACCGGGGAGCTGTTTTTT.

V usage is TRBV27 and J usage is TRBJ1-1; D is perhaps TRBD1 (5 bases). The V gene lost 5 bases and the J gene lost 3 bases, with 16 bases spanning the gap. Per the germline V gene, CDR1 is MNHEY and CDR2 is SMNVEV (reference sequence). This CDR3 spans 15 amino acids. CDR3 in amino acids: CASSRNSGPYTEAFF. As DNA, the CDR3 is TGTGCCAGCAGTCGTAATTCGGGACCGTACACTGAAGCTTTCTTT.

The chain couples TRBV5-1 to TRBJ2-6, with 7 bases lining up with TRBD1. Per germline, CDR1 SGHRS and CDR2 YFSETQ. Trimming removed 4 bases from V and 2 bases from J; junction bases left unmatched: 9. This CDR3 contains 17 residues. For the CDR3, the DNA is TGCGCCAGCAGCATTAGACAGGGTCGAACTGGGGCCAACGTCCTGACTTTC. Its translation: CASSIRQGRTGANVLTF.

The CDR3 DNA sequence: TGTGCCAGCAGCCACGACAGTAACACTGAAGCTTTCTTT. Protein sequence: CASSHDSNTEAFF. The chain employs TRBV11-3 and TRBJ1-1, with a weak D call TRBD1 (5 bases). Germline CDR1 and CDR2: SGHNT and YENEEA. Trimming left V 5 bases short and J 2 bases short, with 9 bases between. The CDR3 spans 13 residues.

The chain joins TRBV9 to TRBJ1-2, with TRBD1 matching over 10 bases. The CDR3 runs to 14 residues. Germline CDR1 reads SGDLS; CDR2 reads YYNGEE. The junction had 8 bases not matched to a gene; V was cut back by 4 bases and J by 8 bases. CDR3 in DNA: TGTGCCAGCAGCACCCGGACAGGGGGAAACGGCTACACCTTC. Translating it yields CASSTRTGGNGYTF.

This clone was found a few times. The V and J genes are TRBV2 and TRBJ1-3, with D unresolved. The CDR3 runs to 14 residues. Trimming took 3 bases from V and 2 from J, leaving 8 bases between them. CDR1 is SNHLY, CDR2 FYNNEI, per germline. The CDR3 here is CASSERETGNTIYF. In nucleotides, the CDR3 is TGTGCCAGCAGTGAGCGAGAGACTGGAAACACCATATATTTT.

The chain joins TRBV19 to TRBJ1-2; 7 positions agree with TRBD1. The CDR3 is 13 amino acids. The junction had 3 bases not matched to a gene; V was cut back by 2 bases and J by 6 bases. Germline V gene data show CDR1 as LNHDA and CDR2 as SQIVND (reference sequence). CDR3 DNA sequence: TGTGCCAGTAGTATACGACAGGGTGATGGCTACACCTTC. As protein: CASSIRQGDGYTF.

This clone appeared a single time. The rearrangement uses TRBV29-1 and TRBJ2-7, with D perhaps TRBD2 (5 bases). The CDR3 is 12 residues long. Germline V gives CDR1 SQVTM, CDR2 ANQGSEA. Trimming left V 5 bases short and J 2 bases short, with 10 bases between. This CDR3 reads CSVLDLTYEQYF. CDR3 nucleotide sequence: TGCAGCGTTTTGGACTTAACCTACGAGCAGTACTTC.

V is TRBV2 and J is TRBJ1-1; D is uncertain. Trimming left V 5 bases short and J 0 bases short, with 7 bases between. The CDR3 is made up of 13 amino acids. The germline CDR1 and CDR2 sequences are SNHLY and FYNNEI. The CDR3 loop reads CASSLQMNTEAFF. As DNA, the CDR3 is TGTGCCAGCAGTCTCCAGATGAACACTGAAGCTTTCTTT.

This clone has a single count. V usage is TRBV28 and J usage is TRBJ2-2, with 11 bases aligning to TRBD1. This CDR3 spans 17 amino acids. Germline V gives CDR1 MDHEN, CDR2 SYDVKM. The V and J ends lost 4 bases and 7 bases, in that order; junction bases with no gene match: 11. CDR3 residues: CASSSVGQGARNGELFF. DNA for the CDR3: TGTGCCAGCAGTTCAGTTGGACAGGGGGCGCGCAACGGGGAGCTGTTTTTT. Complete variable domain (other parts from reference TRBV28 and TRBJ2-2): DVKVTQSSRYLVKRTGEKVFLECVQDMDHENMFWYRQDPGLGLRLIYFSYDVKMKEKGDIPEGYSVSREKKERFSLILESASTNQTSMYLCASSSVGQGARNGELFFGEGSRLTVL.

The CDR3 coding sequence is TGTGCCAGCAGTGGACAGGCTATAAACACTGAAGCTTTCTTT. It specifies CASSGQAINTEAFF. J is TRBJ1-1 and V is TRBV7-9; 7 bases align to TRBD1. With 6 bases clipped from V and 2 bases from J, the junction kept 6 bases outside the gene matches. Per the germline V gene, CDR1 is SEHNR and CDR2 is FQNEAQ (reference sequence). The CDR3 runs to 14 residues. Filled out from reference TRBV7-9 and TRBJ1-1, the complete variable domain reads DTGVSQNPRHKITKRGQNVTFRCDPISEHNRLYWYRQTLGQGPEFLTYFQNEAQLEKSRLLSDRFSAERPKGSFSTLEIQRTEQGDSAMYLCASSGQAINTEAFFGQGTRLTVV.

V gene TRBV2 combines with J gene TRBJ2-7; D is ambiguous. The CDR3 loop spans 10 amino acids. CDR1 and CDR2 from the germline V gene are SNHLY and FYNNEI. Deletions cut 2 bases from V and 10 bases from J, with 6 bases between. CDR3 protein: CASSELRQYF. The CDR3, as DNA: TGTGCCAGCAGTGAATTGCGCCAGTACTTC.

V gene TRBV6-2 or TRBV6-3 combines with J gene TRBJ2-5; 11 bases align to TRBD2. The J segment lost 6 bases and the V segment lost 2 bases, leaving 8 bases of the junction unmatched. Germline CDR1 reads MNHEY; CDR2 reads SVGEGT. This CDR3 region has 16 residues. The CDR3 DNA sequence: TGTGCCAGCAGTTACCGACTAGCGGGAAGGGTTAAGACCCAGTACTTC. It is translated as CASSYRLAGRVKTQYF.

The V gene is TRBV10-1, the J gene TRBJ2-1; D uncertain. The CDR3 loop spans 13 amino acids. Germline assignment: CDR1 WNHNN and CDR2 SYGVQD (reference sequence). V was clipped by 5 bases and J by 3 bases, with 8 bases between them. The CDR3 DNA reads as TGCGCCAGCAGTCCGCGAGACTACAATGAGCAGTTCTTC. Translated, it gives CASSPRDYNEQFF.

The V and J genes are TRBV7-9 and TRBJ2-3; no firm D call. CDR1 is SEHNR and CDR2 is FQNEAQ in the germline V gene (reference sequence). The CDR3 loop spans 12 amino acids. V was trimmed by 8 bases and J by 6 bases, leaving 12 bases between them. CDR3 in amino acids: CASDSMSDTQYF. The CDR3 DNA sequence: TGTGCCAGCGACTCGATGTCCGATACGCAGTATTTT.